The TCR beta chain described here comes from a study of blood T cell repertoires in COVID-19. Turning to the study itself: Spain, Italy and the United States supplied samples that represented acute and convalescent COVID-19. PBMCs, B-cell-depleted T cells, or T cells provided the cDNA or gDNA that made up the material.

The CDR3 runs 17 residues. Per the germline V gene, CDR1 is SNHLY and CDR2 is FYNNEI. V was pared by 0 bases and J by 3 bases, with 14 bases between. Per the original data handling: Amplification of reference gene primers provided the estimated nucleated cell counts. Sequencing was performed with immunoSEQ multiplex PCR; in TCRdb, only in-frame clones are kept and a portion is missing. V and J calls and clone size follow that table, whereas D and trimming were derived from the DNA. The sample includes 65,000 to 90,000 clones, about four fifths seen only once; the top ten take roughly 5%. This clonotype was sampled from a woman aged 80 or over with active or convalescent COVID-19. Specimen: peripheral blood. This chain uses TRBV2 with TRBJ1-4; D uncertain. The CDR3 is CASSEAPGWLANEKLFF. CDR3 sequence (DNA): TGTGCCAGCAGTGAAGCACCCGGGTGGTTGGCTAATGAAAAACTGTTTTTT.